One sample yielded the 20 T cell receptor beta chains listed below, sequenced in a study of cytomegalovirus exposure and HLA in healthy donors. PCR was performed using 60 Vbeta and 13 Jbeta primers. Clones were read by immunoSEQ multiplex PCR, and TCRdb kept only the in-frame ones, dropping some. Seen here are approximately 190,000 clones, around four fifths observed once, and the top ten hold around 6%. Input material: PBMCs. These receptors all come from a woman aged 45-65 years in good health and CMV-seropositive.

The chain is built from TRBV2 and TRBJ2-3; D is uncertain. The germline CDR1 and CDR2 sequences are SNHLY and FYNNEI. V was clipped by 2 bases and J by 0 bases, with 12 bases between them. This CDR3 has 16 amino acids. As DNA, the CDR3 is TGTGCCAGCAGTGAATGGTCAGGCGATAGCACAGATACGCAGTATTTT. Translation: CASSEWSGDSTDTQYF.

The chain has TRBV6-5 and TRBJ1-1; D perhaps matches TRBD1 (5 bases). Germline-derived CDR1 and CDR2 are MNHEY and SVGAGI. The CDR3 has 14 residues. With 5 bases removed from V and 1 base from J, the gap between germline ends came to 11 bases. The CDR3 sequence is CASSRQQGNTEAFF. In DNA form, the CDR3 reads TGTGCCAGCAGTAGACAGCAGGGGAACACTGAAGCTTTCTTT.

The chain joins TRBV28 to TRBJ1-2; 10 bases match TRBD1. The germline CDR1 and CDR2 sequences are MDHEN and SYDVKM. The CDR3 runs 15 residues. Germline trimming cut 5 bases from V and 3 bases from J; bases unmatched to any gene: 6. For the CDR3, the DNA is TGTGCCAGCAGTACGGGACAGGGGATCGACTATGGCTACACCTTC. It translates to CASSTGQGIDYGYTF.

This clone was observed a single time. The chain links TRBV18 to TRBJ2-3, with TRBD2 matching over 9 bases. The CDR3 extends over 18 amino acids. Germline CDR1 and CDR2: KGHSH and LQKENI. Unmatched junction bases numbered 12, after V lost 3 bases and J lost 2 bases. CDR3 residues: CASSPAGGQALDTDTQYF. The CDR3, as DNA: TGTGCCAGCTCACCCGCGGGGGGGCAGGCCCTGGACACAGATACGCAGTATTTT.

The CDR3 sequence: CASSLNQATFNQPQHF. CDR3 DNA sequence: TGTGCCAGCAGCTTGAACCAGGCGACCTTCAATCAGCCCCAGCATTTT. V usage is TRBV5-8 and J usage is TRBJ1-5; no clear D gene. Trimming stripped 1 base from V and 3 bases from J, with 14 bases between. The CDR3 extends over 16 amino acids. Germline assignment: CDR1 SGHTS and CDR2 YDEGEE.

The chain is built from TRBV2 and TRBJ2-5, with D possibly matching TRBD2 (6 bases). Trimming left V 4 bases short and J 1 base short, with 10 bases between. Germline V lookup: CDR1 SNHLY, CDR2 FYNNEI. The CDR3 is made up of 14 amino acids. The CDR3 bases are TGTGCCAGCAGTGCGTTGGGACTCCAAGAGACCCAGTACTTC. This encodes CASSALGLQETQYF.

This chain joins TRBV18 and TRBJ2-2; D might be TRBD1 (5 bases). The CDR3 consists of 15 residues. Trimming stripped 1 base from V and 7 bases from J, with 13 bases between. Germline loops: CDR1 KGHSH, CDR2 LQKENI. This chain's CDR3 is CASSPRTGDGGELFF. CDR3 bases: TGTGCCAGCTCACCACGCACAGGCGATGGCGGGGAGCTGTTTTTT.

V gene TRBV28 combines with J gene TRBJ2-3; maybe TRBD1 (6 bases). V was shortened by 3 bases and J by 6 bases, with 7 bases between the two germline ends. CDR1 and CDR2 (germline): MDHEN, SYDVKM. The CDR3 spans 12 residues. CDR3 amino acids: CASSFRGDTQYF. The CDR3 DNA is TGTGCCAGCAGTTTCAGGGGTGATACGCAGTATTTT.

This chain joins TRBV2 and TRBJ1-2; a possible D gene is TRBD1 (5 bases). Trimming stripped 5 bases from V and 5 bases from J, with 12 bases between. Germline loops: CDR1 SNHLY, CDR2 FYNNEI. This CDR3 is built from 13 residues. CDR3 residues: CASSTDSSYGYTF. CDR3 coding DNA: TGTGCCAGCAGTACAGACAGCTCTTATGGCTACACCTTC.

The chain links TRBV19 to TRBJ2-2; D perhaps matches TRBD1 (6 bases). This CDR3 is 15 amino acids long. Trimming removed 3 bases from V and 6 bases from J, with 14 bases in between. From germline, CDR1 is LNHDA and CDR2 SQIVND (reference sequence). The CDR3 region is CASSISRGDAGELFF. As DNA, the CDR3 is TGTGCCAGTAGTATTTCCAGGGGAGACGCCGGGGAGCTGTTTTTT.

The chain uses TRBV11-3 and TRBJ1-1, with D hard to call. The CDR3 spans 14 residues. V was shortened by 3 bases and J by 1 base, with 9 bases between the two germline ends. Germline V gives CDR1 SGHNT, CDR2 YENEEA. The CDR3 sequence is CASSFGRGNTEAFF. The CDR3 DNA reads as TGTGCCAGCAGCTTCGGCCGGGGGAACACTGAAGCTTTCTTT.

The chain couples TRBV19 to TRBJ2-7; 8 nucleotides agree with TRBD1. J was trimmed by 2 bases and V by 4 bases; bases with no gene match: 4. CDR1 and CDR2 (germline): LNHDA, SQIVND (reference sequence). The CDR3 loop spans 14 amino acids. CDR3: CASSNRDRPYEQYF. In nucleotides, the CDR3 is TGTGCCAGTAGTAACCGGGACAGGCCCTACGAGCAGTACTTC.

The CDR3 loop reads CSVESDRAYEQYF. In nucleotides, the CDR3 is TGCAGCGTTGAATCGGACAGAGCCTACGAGCAGTACTTC. V gene TRBV29-1 combines with J gene TRBJ2-7, with a possible D match to TRBD1 (6 bases). Germline loops: CDR1 SQVTM, CDR2 ANQGSEA. CDR3 length: 13 residues. Trimming took 2 bases from V and 2 from J, leaving 10 bases between them.

This CDR3 reads CASSLEDQQGSNTIYF. In DNA, the CDR3 is TGTGCCAGCAGTTTAGAGGACCAGCAGGGTTCAAACACCATATATTTT. The chain links TRBV28 to TRBJ1-3, with D maybe TRBD1 (5 bases). V gave up 2 bases and J gave up 6 bases, with 17 bases separating them. The CDR3 sequence is 16 residues long. Germline V gene sequence: CDR1 MDHEN, CDR2 SYDVKM. Full variable domain (missing parts from reference TRBV28 and TRBJ1-3): DVKVTQSSRYLVKRTGEKVFLECVQDMDHENMFWYRQDPGLGLRLIYFSYDVKMKEKGDIPEGYSVSREKKERFSLILESASTNQTSMYLCASSLEDQQGSNTIYFGEGSWLTVV.

The rearrangement links TRBV7-6 to TRBJ2-5; TRBD2 matches at 8 bases. Losses at the gene ends were 1 base for V and 1 base for J; bases not matched to a gene: 8. This CDR3 is built from 17 residues. Per the germline V gene, CDR1 is SGHVS and CDR2 is FNYEAQ. Here the CDR3 DNA reads TGTGCCAGCAGCTTAGGGGTTAGGACTAGCCTCCAAGAGACCCAGTACTTC. Protein: CASSLGVRTSLQETQYF. Complete variable domain (other parts from reference TRBV7-6 and TRBJ2-5): GAGVSQSPRYKVTKRGQDVALRCDPISGHVSLYWYRQALGQGPEFLTYFNYEAQQDKSGLPNDRFSAERPEGSISTLTIQRTEQRDSAMYRCASSLGVRTSLQETQYFGPGTRLLVL.

In this sample, this clone turned up a few times. The chain uses TRBV28 and TRBJ2-5; D gene uncertain. Judging by the DNA end, TRBJ2-7 fits better; the J call may be wrong. The CDR3 totals 14 residues. Germline V gene lookup returns CDR1 MDHEN and CDR2 SYDVKM. The CDR3 bases are TGTGCCAGCAGTTTAACATATGGCTACTACGAGCAGTACTTC. Its translation: CASSLTYGYYEQYF.

This clone turned up a few times. The chain joins TRBV19 to TRBJ1-1; a possible D gene is TRBD1 (6 bases). This CDR3 is 13 amino acids long. The germline gives CDR1 LNHDA, CDR2 SQIVND (reference sequence). Trimming took 8 bases from V and 5 from J, leaving 15 bases between them. The CDR3 region has the DNA TGTGCCAGTGGTACTTGGGGGCGGACTGAAGCTTTCTTT. Its translation is CASGTWGRTEAFF.

The chain joins TRBV28 to TRBJ2-1; 11 nucleotides align to TRBD2. There are 16 residues in the CDR3. Germline V gene lookup returns CDR1 MDHEN and CDR2 SYDVKM. J gave up 6 bases and V 4 bases, and 8 bases lay outside the gene matches. The CDR3 coding sequence is TGTGCCAGCAGTTCCCAGACTAGCGGGATACTCAATGAGCAGTTCTTC. Translating it yields CASSSQTSGILNEQFF.

The rearrangement uses TRBV7-2 and TRBJ2-1; the D gene is possibly TRBD2 (5 bases). Germline V lookup: CDR1 SGHTA, CDR2 FQGNSA. V lost 0 bases to trimming and J lost 7 bases, with 10 bases between them. The CDR3 has 14 residues. This CDR3 reads CASSLAGDGNEQFF. The CDR3 nucleotides read TGTGCCAGCAGCTTAGCGGGAGATGGGAATGAGCAGTTCTTC. The variable domain in full, with the rest retrieved from reference TRBV7-2 and TRBJ2-1, is GAGVSQSPSNKVTEKGKDVELRCDPISGHTALYWYRQSLGQGLEFLIYFQGNSAPDKSGLPSDRFSAERTGGSVSTLTIQRTQQEDSAVYLCASSLAGDGNEQFFGPGTRLTVL.

The CDR3 DNA sequence: TGTGCCAGCACCCTGACAACCATGAACACTGAAGCTTTCTTT. Amino acid sequence: CASTLTTMNTEAFF. This rearrangement joins TRBV2 to TRBJ1-1; no definite D call. There are 14 residues in the CDR3. Germline V gene data show CDR1 as SNHLY and CDR2 as FYNNEI. The V gene lost 7 bases and the J gene lost 0 bases, with 12 bases spanning the gap.